These 5 T cell receptor beta chains originate from one sample sequenced in a study of blood T cells in healthy people across ages. Primers used in a second PCR of roughly 7 to 12 cycles were a sample-barcoded 5' primer and a J-beta primer mix. TCRdb re-analysed the 5' RACE reads in MiXCR, keeping a single row per CDR3 protein. This table holds roughly 1,300,000 distinct CDR3 sequences, around 59% found once. Sequences were obtained from blood. These receptors came from a young man in good health.

The gene calls are TRBV7-2 and TRBJ2-5; 12 nucleotides line up with TRBD2. Germline-derived CDR1 and CDR2 are SGHTA and FQGNSA. V shed 3 bases, J shed 0 bases, and the junction held 8 bases outside the gene matches. The CDR3 sequence is 18 residues long. CDR3 sequence reads: CASSFTSGGPGDQETQYF. The DNA for the CDR3 is TGTGCCAGCAGCTTCACTAGCGGGGGGCCAGGGGACCAAGAGACCCAGTACTTC.

J is TRBJ2-7 and V is TRBV20-1; D is possibly TRBD1 (6 bases). Trimming removed 8 bases from V and 0 bases from J, with 23 bases in between. The CDR3 totals 16 residues. Germline lookup yields CDR1 DFQATT and CDR2 SNEGSKA (reference sequence). Here the CDR3 reads CSPVAPGTKVSYEQYF. CDR3 sequence (DNA): TGCAGTCCCGTGGCCCCCGGGACAAAAGTCTCCTACGAGCAGTACTTC.

The chain joins TRBV27 to TRBJ2-1; 12 nucleotides match TRBD2. The CDR3 has 15 residues. V shed 2 bases, J shed 5 bases, and the junction held 1 base outside the gene matches. Germline assignment: CDR1 MNHEY and CDR2 SMNVEV (reference sequence). CDR3 DNA sequence: TGTGCCAGCAGTTTACTAGCGGGAGGGGACAATGAGCAGTTCTTC. It codes for CASSLLAGGDNEQFF.

This clonotype occurred a few times. This chain connects TRBV7-9 to TRBJ2-3; D gene unclear. Germline-derived CDR1 and CDR2 are SEHNR and FQNEAQ (reference sequence). V was trimmed by 4 bases and J by 2 bases, leaving 16 bases between them. The CDR3 totals 16 residues. The DNA of the CDR3 is TGTGCCAGCAGCTACGGACCCGGTACTAACACAGATACGCAGTATTTT. It is translated as CASSYGPGTNTDTQYF.

V is TRBV24-1 and J is TRBJ1-4; D unclear. The CDR3 contains 13 residues. Germline lookup yields CDR1 KGHDR and CDR2 SFDVKD. V was shortened by 1 base and J by 8 bases, with 7 bases between the two germline ends. The CDR3 here is CATSDFNEEKLFF. The CDR3 region has the DNA TGTGCCACCAGTGATTTCAACGAGGAAAAACTGTTTTTT.